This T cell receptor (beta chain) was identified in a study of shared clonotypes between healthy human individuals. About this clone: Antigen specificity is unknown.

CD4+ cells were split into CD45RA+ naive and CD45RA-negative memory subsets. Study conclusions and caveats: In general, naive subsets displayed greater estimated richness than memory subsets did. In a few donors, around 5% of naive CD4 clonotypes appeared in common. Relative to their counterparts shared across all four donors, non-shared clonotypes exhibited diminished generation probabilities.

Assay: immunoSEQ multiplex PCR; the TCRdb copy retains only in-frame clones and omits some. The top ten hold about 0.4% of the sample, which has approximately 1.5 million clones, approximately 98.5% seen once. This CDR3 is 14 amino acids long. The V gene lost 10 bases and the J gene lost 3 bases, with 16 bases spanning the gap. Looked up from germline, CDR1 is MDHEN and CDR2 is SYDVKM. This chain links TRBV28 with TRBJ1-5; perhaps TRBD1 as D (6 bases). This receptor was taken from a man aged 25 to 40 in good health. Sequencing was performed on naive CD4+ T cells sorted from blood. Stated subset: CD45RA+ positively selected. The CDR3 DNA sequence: TGTGCCACCTCGGACAGCGAAGTCAATCAGCCCCAGCATTTT. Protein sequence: CATSDSEVNQPQHF.